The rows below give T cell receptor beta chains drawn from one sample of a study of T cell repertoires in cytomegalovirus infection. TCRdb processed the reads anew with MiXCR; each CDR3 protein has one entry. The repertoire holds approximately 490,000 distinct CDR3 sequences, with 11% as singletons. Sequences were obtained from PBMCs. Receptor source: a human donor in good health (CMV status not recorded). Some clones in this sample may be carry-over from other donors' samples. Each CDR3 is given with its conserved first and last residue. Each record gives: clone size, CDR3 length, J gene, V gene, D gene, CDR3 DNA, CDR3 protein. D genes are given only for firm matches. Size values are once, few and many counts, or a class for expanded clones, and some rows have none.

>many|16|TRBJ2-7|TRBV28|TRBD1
TGTGCCAGCAGTTCCTCTGGACAGGGAAGACCCTACGAGCAGTACTTC
CASSSSGQGRPYEQYF
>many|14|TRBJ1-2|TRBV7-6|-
TGTGCCAGCAGCCCTACGAGGATAGGGAGTAGCTACACCTTC
CASSPTRIGSSYTF
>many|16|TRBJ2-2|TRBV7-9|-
TGTGCCAGCAGCTCCGAGAGGGCAGCTGACACCGGGGAGCTGTTTTTT
CASSSERAADTGELFF
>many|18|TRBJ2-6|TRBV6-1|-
TGTGCCAGCACCCCGCAGGGGGGGGTGATCTCTGGGGCCAACGTCCTGACTTTC
CASTPQGGVISGANVLTF
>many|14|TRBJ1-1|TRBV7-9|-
TGTGCCAGCAGCTCCCATACGGGGGCCACTGAAGCTTTCTTT
CASSSHTGATEAFF
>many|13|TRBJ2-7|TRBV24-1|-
TGTGCCACCAGTGGACCGGGGTCCTACGAGCAGTACTTC
CATSGPGSYEQYF
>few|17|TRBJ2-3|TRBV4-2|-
TGTGCCAGCAGCCAAGATCACGACGGGACGCGGACAGATACGCAGTATTTT
CASSQDHDGTRTDTQYF
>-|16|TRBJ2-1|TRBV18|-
TGTGCCAGCTCACCACCTCTCAGGTTGGGGCACAATGAGCAGTTCTTC
CASSPPLRLGHNEQFF
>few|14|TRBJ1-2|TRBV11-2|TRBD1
TGTGCCAGCAGTAAGACGGGACAGGGAAATGGCTACACCTTC
CASSKTGQGNGYTF
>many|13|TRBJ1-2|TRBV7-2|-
TGTGCCAGCAGCTTAGACAGCCGGTATGGCTACACCTTC
CASSLDSRYGYTF
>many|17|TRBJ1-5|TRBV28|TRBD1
TGTGCCAGCAGTGGTACGGGGGGACAGGGCGGCAATCAGCCCCAGCATTTT
CASSGTGGQGGNQPQHF
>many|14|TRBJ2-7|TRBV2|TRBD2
TGTGCCAGCAGAGGAGGGAGGGCCCTCTACGAGCAGTACTTC
CASRGGRALYEQYF
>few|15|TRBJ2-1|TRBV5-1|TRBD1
TGCGCCAGCAGCCTGGGACAGGGAGGGGTTGGAGAGCAGTTCTTC
CASSLGQGGVGEQFF
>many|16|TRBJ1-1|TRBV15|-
TGTGCCACCAGCAGAGATTGGCGGGGGGCGAATACTGAAGCTTTCTTT
CATSRDWRGANTEAFF
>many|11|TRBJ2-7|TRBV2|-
TGTGCCAGCAGTGAATGGTACGAGCAGTACTTC
CASSEWYEQYF
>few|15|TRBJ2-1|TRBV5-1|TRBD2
TGCGCCAGCAGCTTGGATAGCGGGAGCTTTAATGAGCAGTTCTTC
CASSLDSGSFNEQFF
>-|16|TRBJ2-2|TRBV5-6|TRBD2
TGTGCCAGCAGCTTCTCCCTAGCGGGGCTCACCGGGGAGCTGTTTTTT
CASSFSLAGLTGELFF
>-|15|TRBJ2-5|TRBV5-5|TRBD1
TGTGCCAGCAGATTCGGGACAGGGCCACAAGAGACCCAGTACTTC
CASRFGTGPQETQYF
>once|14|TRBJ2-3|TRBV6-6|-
TGTGCCAGCAGTTACGGTTCACAGACAGATACGCAGTATTTT
CASSYGSQTDTQYF
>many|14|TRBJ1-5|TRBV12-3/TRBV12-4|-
TGTGCCAGCAGTTTAGCAGGGTCGGGTCAGCCCCAGCATTTT
CASSLAGSGQPQHF
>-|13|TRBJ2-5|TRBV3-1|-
TGTGCCAGCAGCCAAGATCTTGTATTCCCCCAGTACTTC
CASSQDLVFPQYF
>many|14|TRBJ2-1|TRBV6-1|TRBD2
TGTGCCAGCAGTAGAGGCGGGAGGGCTAATGAGCAGTTCTTC
CASSRGGRANEQFF
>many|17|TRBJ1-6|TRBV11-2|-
TGTGCCAGCAGCTTAGATTGGGCACTCGACTTGGATTCACCCCTCCACTTT
CASSLDWALDLDSPLHF
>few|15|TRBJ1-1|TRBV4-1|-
TGCGCCAGCAGCCGTAGGGACAACCAGAACACTGAAGCTTTCTTT
CASSRRDNQNTEAFF
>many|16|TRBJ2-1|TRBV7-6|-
TGTGCCAGCAGCGCCGTCCCTCCGAACTCCTACAATGAGCAGTTCTTC
CASSAVPPNSYNEQFF
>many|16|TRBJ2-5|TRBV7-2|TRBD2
TGTGCCAGCAGCTTAGATATAGCGGGGGGGCCGCAGACCCAGTACTTC
CASSLDIAGGPQTQYF
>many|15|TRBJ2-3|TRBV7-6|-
TGTGCCAGCAGCCCAATTTTTCCTAGCACAGATACGCAGTATTTT
CASSPIFPSTDTQYF